The 13 T cell receptor beta chains given below trace back to one sample, sequenced in a study of T cells in tumors after PD-1 blockade. Profiling relied on immunoSEQ multiplex PCR, and the TCRdb table lists in-frame clones only, not all of them. Of fewer than 40,000 clones in the sample, 55% to 80% are singletons; the top ten hold almost 40%. The material sequenced was PBMCs, taken after anti-PD-1 treatment. The receptor source for this set is a human donor with basal cell carcinoma.

This rearrangement joins TRBV2 to TRBJ1-2; tentatively, D is TRBD1 (5 bases). CDR1 and CDR2 from the germline V gene are SNHLY and FYNNEI. This CDR3 contains 13 residues. V gave up 4 bases and J gave up 8 bases, with 14 bases separating them. The CDR3, as DNA: TGTGCCAGCAGTGGTCTTCAGGGAGGCGGCTACACCTTC. It yields the protein CASSGLQGGGYTF.

The chain carries TRBV30 and TRBJ1-1, with unresolved D. The CDR3 runs to 13 residues. V was clipped by 2 bases and J by 12 bases, with 19 bases between them. In germline, CDR1 is GTSNPN, CDR2 SVGIG (reference sequence). This CDR3 is CAWSNTDFRRPFF. In nucleotides, the CDR3 is TGTGCCTGGAGTAACACAGATTTCCGACGTCCTTTCTTT.

V gene TRBV20-1 combines with J gene TRBJ2-7, with 8 bases that match TRBD2. The CDR3 is 14 amino acids. CDR1 and CDR2 (germline): DFQATT, SNEGSKA (reference sequence). The V segment lost 3 bases and the J segment 7 bases; nucleotides outside the gene matches: 11. The DNA of the CDR3 is TGCAGTGCTAGTTCGCAGGGACTAGTAAGGGAGCAGTACTTC. It translates to CSASSQGLVREQYF.

The rearrangement uses TRBV28 and TRBJ2-7, with D hard to call. Trimming stripped 5 bases from V and 3 bases from J, with 11 bases between. CDR3 length equals 13 residues. CDR1 and CDR2 (germline): MDHEN, SYDVKM. Written as DNA, the CDR3 is TGTGCCAGCAGTCCCCTACAGAGCTACGAGCAGTACTTC. It codes for CASSPLQSYEQYF.

This clone is medium-sized by share. The chain links TRBV6-1 to TRBJ1-2; the D is unclear. Germline CDR1 MNHNS, CDR2 SASEGT. Trimming cost V 3 bases and J 7 bases, with 9 bases left between them. The length of the CDR3 is 12 residues. The CDR3 protein is CASSEIYTGYTF. The CDR3 DNA reads TGTGCCAGCAGTGAGATATATACTGGCTACACCTTC.

The chain carries TRBV13 and TRBJ2-7; TRBD2 matches at 12 bases. This CDR3 is built from 18 residues. Germline V CDR1 and CDR2: PRHDT, FYEKMQ (reference sequence). The V gene end was trimmed by 5 bases and the J gene end by 3 bases; junction bases not matched to a gene: 14. CDR3 loop: CASSRYETSGGPSYEQYF. The CDR3 coding sequence is TGTGCCAGCAGCCGGTATGAGACTAGCGGGGGCCCAAGCTACGAGCAGTACTTC.

This chain connects TRBV7-2 to TRBJ2-1, with 8 bases aligning to TRBD2. From germline, CDR1 is SGHTA and CDR2 FQGNSA. This CDR3 has 15 amino acids. V trimming: 3 bases; J trimming: 10 bases; junction bases outside the gene matches: 11. The CDR3, as DNA: TGTGCCAGCAGCTTGGGAGCGGGGGCGGCAGGAGAGCAGTTCTTC. It yields the protein CASSLGAGAAGEQFF.

This clone was seen a handful of times. The chain carries TRBV7-9 and TRBJ2-3; the D gene could be TRBD1 or TRBD2 (5 bases each). Trimming stripped 3 bases from V and 4 bases from J, with 11 bases between. The CDR3 covers 14 residues. The germline V gene encodes CDR1 SEHNR and CDR2 FQNEAQ (reference sequence). The CDR3 is CASSFGTRADTQYF. The DNA for the CDR3 is TGTGCCAGCAGCTTTGGGACCCGGGCAGATACGCAGTATTTT.

V usage is TRBV28 and J usage is TRBJ1-2; D is uncertain. Germline-derived CDR1 and CDR2 are MDHEN and SYDVKM. With 7 bases removed from V and 4 bases from J, the gap between germline ends came to 10 bases. The CDR3 is made up of 12 amino acids. CDR3 bases: TGTGCCAGCACAAGGTCGGGCTATGGCTACACCTTC. It codes for CASTRSGYGYTF.

The chain recombines TRBV5-5 with TRBJ2-3; 11 bases agree with TRBD2. The CDR3 contains 16 residues. CDR1 and CDR2 from the germline V gene are SGHKS and YYEKEE (reference sequence). Losses at the gene ends were 0 bases for V and 5 bases for J; bases not matched to a gene: 5. CDR3 nucleotides: TGTGCCAGCAGCTTGGAACTAGCGGGAGTTGTAGATACGCAGTATTTT. Translation gives CASSLELAGVVDTQYF.

The genes are TRBV7-9 and TRBJ2-5, with TRBD1 identical over 8 bases. CDR3 size: 16 residues. With 5 bases clipped from V and 1 base from J, the junction kept 9 bases outside the gene matches. Germline CDR1 SEHNR, CDR2 FQNEAQ (reference sequence). The CDR3 DNA is TGTGCCAGCAGCCCGACGGACAGGGTGGGCCAAGAGACCCAGTACTTC. Translated: CASSPTDRVGQETQYF.

This clone was seen just once. The V call is TRBV14, the J call TRBJ2-1; D may be TRBD2 (7 bases). V shed 8 bases and J shed 1 base, with 12 bases lying between them. CDR1 SGHDN and CDR2 FVKESK come from the germline V gene. The CDR3 runs 14 residues. The CDR3 spells CASCRGGSYNEQFF. The CDR3 bases are TGTGCCAGCTGTAGGGGGGGATCCTACAATGAGCAGTTCTTC.

CDR3 sequence: CASSFWTREGETQYF. The CDR3 DNA reads TGTGCCAGCAGCTTTTGGACTCGGGAGGGGGAGACCCAGTACTTC. This chain connects TRBV5-4 to TRBJ2-5; 8 bases agree with TRBD2. Per the germline V gene, CDR1 is SGHNT and CDR2 is YYREEE (reference sequence). V was pared by 2 bases and J by 5 bases, with 8 bases of the junction left unmatched. The length of the CDR3 is 15 residues. The whole variable domain, filled in from reference TRBV5-4 and TRBJ2-5, reads ETGVTQSPTHLIKTRGQQVTLRCSSQSGHNTVSWYQQALGQGPQFIFQYYREEENGRGNFPPRFSGLQFPNYSSELNVNALELDDSALYLCASSFWTREGETQYFGPGTRLLVL.